This note documents a single TCR beta chain sequence. The antigen is unknown. At deep level, the assay was performed. The method was immunoSEQ multiplex PCR; TCRdb's version includes in-frame clones alone and lacks a portion of them. The repertoire has 550,000 to 800,000 clones, about 90% of them found once; the top ten carry about 33%. The sample belongs to a study of shared clonotypes between healthy human individuals. General study points: In this cohort, only blood was sampled, and tissue repertoires likely differ. What limited the represented genetic and exposure-history diversity was the small number of donors.

V shed 0 bases and J shed 3 bases, with 8 bases lying between them. Germline CDR1 and CDR2: LGHNA and YSLEER. The CDR3 totals 14 residues. V is TRBV4-3 and J is TRBJ1-1; the D is unclear. The TCR originated in a man between 18 and 35 years old in good health. Some clones in this sample may be carry-over from other donors' samples. Specimen: memory CD8+ T cells from PBMCs. Sample subset: CD45RO+ cells pooled with CCR7-negative TemRA cells. The CDR3 nucleotides read TGCGCCAGCAGCCAAGATCGGCGGTACACTGAAGCTTTCTTT. Translating it yields CASSQDRRYTEAFF.